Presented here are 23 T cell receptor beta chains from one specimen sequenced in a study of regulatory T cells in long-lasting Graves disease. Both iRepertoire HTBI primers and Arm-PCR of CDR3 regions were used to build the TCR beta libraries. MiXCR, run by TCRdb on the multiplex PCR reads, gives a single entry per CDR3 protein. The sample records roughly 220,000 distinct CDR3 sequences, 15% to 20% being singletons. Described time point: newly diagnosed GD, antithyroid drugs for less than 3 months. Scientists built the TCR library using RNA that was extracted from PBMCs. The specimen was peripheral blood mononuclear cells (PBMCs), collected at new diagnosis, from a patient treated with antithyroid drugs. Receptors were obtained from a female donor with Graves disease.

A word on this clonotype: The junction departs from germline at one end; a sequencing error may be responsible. The CDR3 loop is CATSDFHF. CDR3 nucleotides: TGTGCCACCAGTGATTTCCACTTC. The chain joins TRBV24-1 to TRBJ2-1, with D hard to call. Germline CDR1 is KGHDR and CDR2 is SFDVKD. The CDR3 has 8 amino acids.

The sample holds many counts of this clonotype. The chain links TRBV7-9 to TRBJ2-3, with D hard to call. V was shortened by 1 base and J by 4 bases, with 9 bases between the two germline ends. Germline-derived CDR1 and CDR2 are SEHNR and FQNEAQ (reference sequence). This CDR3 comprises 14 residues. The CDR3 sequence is CASSLEGFADTQYF. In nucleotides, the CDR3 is TGTGCCAGCAGCTTAGAGGGTTTCGCAGATACGCAGTATTTT.

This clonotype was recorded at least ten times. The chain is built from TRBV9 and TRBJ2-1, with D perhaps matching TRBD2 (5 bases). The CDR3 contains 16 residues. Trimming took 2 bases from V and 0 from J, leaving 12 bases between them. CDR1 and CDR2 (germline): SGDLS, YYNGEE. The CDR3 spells CASSVSPSSSYNEQFF. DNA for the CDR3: TGTGCCAGCAGCGTCTCCCCTAGCTCCTCCTACAATGAGCAGTTCTTC. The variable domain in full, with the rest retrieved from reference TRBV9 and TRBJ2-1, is DSGVTQTPKHLITATGQRVTLRCSPRSGDLSVYWYQQSLDQGLQFLIQYYNGEERAKGNILERFSAQQFPDLHSELNLSSLELGDSALYFCASSVSPSSSYNEQFFGPGTRLTVL.

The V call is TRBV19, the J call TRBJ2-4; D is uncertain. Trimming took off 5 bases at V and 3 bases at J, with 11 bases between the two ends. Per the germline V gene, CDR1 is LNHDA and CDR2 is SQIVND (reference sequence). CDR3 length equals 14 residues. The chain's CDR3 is CASSPGWDKNIQYF. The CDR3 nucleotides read TGTGCCAGTAGTCCCGGGTGGGACAAAAACATTCAGTACTTC.

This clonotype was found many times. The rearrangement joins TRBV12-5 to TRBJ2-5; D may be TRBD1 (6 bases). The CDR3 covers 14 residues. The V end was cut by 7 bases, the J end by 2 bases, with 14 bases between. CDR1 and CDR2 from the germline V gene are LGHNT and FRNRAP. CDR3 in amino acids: CASAPDRRQETQYF. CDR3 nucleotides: TGTGCTAGTGCCCCGGACAGACGTCAAGAGACCCAGTACTTC.

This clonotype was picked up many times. The CDR3 is CSARYRTSYEQYF. CDR3 DNA sequence: TGCAGTGCTAGATATAGGACCTCCTACGAGCAGTACTTC. This sequence joins TRBV20-1 and TRBJ2-7; D is unclear. This CDR3 has 13 amino acids. Trimming shortened V by 2 bases and J by 0 bases, and 8 bases separated the two germline ends. Germline CDR1 reads DFQATT; CDR2 reads SNEGSKA (reference sequence).

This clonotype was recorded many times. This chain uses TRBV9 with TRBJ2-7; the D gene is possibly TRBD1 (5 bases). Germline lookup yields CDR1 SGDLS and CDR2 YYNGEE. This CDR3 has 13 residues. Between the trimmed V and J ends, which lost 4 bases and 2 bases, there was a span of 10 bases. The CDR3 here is CASSPGWAYEQYF. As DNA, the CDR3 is TGTGCCAGCAGCCCAGGGTGGGCCTACGAGCAGTACTTC.

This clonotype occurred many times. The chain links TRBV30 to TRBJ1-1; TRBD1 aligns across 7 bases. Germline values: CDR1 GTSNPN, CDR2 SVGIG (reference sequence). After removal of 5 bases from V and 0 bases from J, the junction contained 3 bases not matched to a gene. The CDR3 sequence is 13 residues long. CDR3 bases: TGTGCCTGGGGGGACAGCCTGAACACTGAAGCTTTCTTT. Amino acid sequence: CAWGDSLNTEAFF.

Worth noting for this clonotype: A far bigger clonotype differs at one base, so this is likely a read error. CDR3 nucleotides: TGTGCCAGCAGCGACCGGGACGGACTAGCGGGGTACAATGAGCAGTCCTTC. It codes for CASSDRDGLAGYNEQSF. V and J are TRBV2 and TRBJ2-7; 12 bases line up with TRBD2. Germline loops: CDR1 SNHLY, CDR2 FYNNEI. This CDR3 contains 17 residues.

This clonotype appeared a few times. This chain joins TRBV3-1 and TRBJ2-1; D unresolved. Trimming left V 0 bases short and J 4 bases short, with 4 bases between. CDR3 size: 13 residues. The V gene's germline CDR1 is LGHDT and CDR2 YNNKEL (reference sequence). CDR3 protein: CASSQERYNEQFF. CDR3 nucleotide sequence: TGTGCCAGCAGCCAAGAAAGGTACAATGAGCAGTTCTTC.

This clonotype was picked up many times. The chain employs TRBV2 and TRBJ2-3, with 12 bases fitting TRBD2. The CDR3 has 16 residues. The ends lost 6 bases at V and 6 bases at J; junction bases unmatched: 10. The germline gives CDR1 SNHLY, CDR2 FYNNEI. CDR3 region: CASSKGLAGTRDTQYF. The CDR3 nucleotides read TGTGCCAGCAGCAAAGGACTAGCGGGAACGAGGGATACGCAGTATTTT.

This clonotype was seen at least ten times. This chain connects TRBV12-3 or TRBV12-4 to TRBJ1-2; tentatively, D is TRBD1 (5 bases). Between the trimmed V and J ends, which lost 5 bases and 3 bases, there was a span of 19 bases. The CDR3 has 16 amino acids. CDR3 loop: CASSLVGGEPDYGYTF. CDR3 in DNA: TGTGCCAGCAGTCTCGTCGGAGGGGAGCCCGACTATGGCTACACCTTC.

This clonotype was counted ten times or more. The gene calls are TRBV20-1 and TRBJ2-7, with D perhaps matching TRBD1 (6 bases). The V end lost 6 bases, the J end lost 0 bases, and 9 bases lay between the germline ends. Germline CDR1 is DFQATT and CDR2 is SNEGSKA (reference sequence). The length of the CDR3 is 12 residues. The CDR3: CSANRDSYEQYF. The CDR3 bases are TGCAGTGCGAACAGGGACTCCTACGAGCAGTACTTC.

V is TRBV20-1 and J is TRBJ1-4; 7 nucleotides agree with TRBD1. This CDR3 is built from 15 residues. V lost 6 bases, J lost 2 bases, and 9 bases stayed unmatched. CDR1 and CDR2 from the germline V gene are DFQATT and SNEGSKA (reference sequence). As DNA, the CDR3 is TGCAGTGCCAACCCACCGGGACAGACTAATGAAAAACTGTTTTTT. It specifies CSANPPGQTNEKLFF.

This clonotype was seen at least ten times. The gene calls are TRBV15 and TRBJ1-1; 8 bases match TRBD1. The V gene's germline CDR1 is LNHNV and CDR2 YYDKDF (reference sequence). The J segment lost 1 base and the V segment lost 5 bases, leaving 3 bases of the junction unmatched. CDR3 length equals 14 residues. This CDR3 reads CATSATGGNTEAFF. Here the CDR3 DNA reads TGTGCCACCAGCGCTACAGGGGGGAACACTGAAGCTTTCTTT.

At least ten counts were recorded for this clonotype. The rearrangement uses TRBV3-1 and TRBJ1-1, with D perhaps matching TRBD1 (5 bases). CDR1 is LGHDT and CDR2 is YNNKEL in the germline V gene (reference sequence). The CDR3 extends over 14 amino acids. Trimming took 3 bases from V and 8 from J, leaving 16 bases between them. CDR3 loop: CASSQNGRGGEAFF. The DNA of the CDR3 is TGTGCCAGCAGCCAGAACGGACGGGGGGGAGAAGCTTTCTTT. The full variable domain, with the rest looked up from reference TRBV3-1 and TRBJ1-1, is DTAVSQTPKYLVTQMGNDKSIKCEQNLGHDTMYWYKQDSKKFLKIMFSYNNKELIINETVPNRFSPKSPDKAHLNLHINSLELGDSAVYFCASSQNGRGGEAFFGQGTRLTVV.

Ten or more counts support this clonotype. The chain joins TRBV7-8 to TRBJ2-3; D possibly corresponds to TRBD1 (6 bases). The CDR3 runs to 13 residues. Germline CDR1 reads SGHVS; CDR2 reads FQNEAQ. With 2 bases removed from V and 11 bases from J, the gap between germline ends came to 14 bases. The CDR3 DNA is TGTGCCAGCAGCTTAATAACGACGGGACAGCAGTATTTT. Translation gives CASSLITTGQQYF.

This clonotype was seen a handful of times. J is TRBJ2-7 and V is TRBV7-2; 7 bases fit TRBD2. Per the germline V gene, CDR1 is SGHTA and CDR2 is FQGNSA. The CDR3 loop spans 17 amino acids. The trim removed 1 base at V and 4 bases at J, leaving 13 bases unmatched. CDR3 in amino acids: CASSLVGRGGRGYEQYF. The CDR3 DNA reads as TGTGCCAGCAGCTTAGTGGGCCGGGGCGGGAGAGGGTACGAGCAGTACTTC.

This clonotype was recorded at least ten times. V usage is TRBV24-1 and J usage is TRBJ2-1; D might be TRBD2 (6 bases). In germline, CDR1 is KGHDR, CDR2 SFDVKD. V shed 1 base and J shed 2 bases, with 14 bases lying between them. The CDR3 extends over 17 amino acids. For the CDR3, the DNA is TGTGCCACCAGTGATTTTTCCAGCGGGCGAGCCTACAATGAGCAGTTCTTC. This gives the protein CATSDFSSGRAYNEQFF.

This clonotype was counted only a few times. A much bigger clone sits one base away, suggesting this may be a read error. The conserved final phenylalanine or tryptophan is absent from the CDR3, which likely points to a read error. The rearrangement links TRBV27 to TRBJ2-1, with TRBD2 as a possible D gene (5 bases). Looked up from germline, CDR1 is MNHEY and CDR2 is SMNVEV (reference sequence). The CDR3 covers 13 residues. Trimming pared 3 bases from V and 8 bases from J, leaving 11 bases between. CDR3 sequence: CASSLLGVDEQFS. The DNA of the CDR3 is TGTGCCAGCAGTTTGCTCGGGGTGGATGAGCAGTTCTCC.

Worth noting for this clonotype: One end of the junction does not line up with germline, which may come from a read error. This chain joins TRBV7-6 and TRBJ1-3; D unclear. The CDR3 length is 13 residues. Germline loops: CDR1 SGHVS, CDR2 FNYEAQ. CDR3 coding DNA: TGTGCCAGCAGCGAGGCCTCAGGAAACACCATACATTTT. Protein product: CASSEASGNTIHF.

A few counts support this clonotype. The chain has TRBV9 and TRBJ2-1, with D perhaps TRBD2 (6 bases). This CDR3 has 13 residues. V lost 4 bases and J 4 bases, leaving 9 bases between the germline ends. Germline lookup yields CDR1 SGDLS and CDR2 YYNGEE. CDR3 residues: CASSTGGYNEQFF. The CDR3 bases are TGTGCCAGCAGCACCGGGGGTTACAATGAGCAGTTCTTC.

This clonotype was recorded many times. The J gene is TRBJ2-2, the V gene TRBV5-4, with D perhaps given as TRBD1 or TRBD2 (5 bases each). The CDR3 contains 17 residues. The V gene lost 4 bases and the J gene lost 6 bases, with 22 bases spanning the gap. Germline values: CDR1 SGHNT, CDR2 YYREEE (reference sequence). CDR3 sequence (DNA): TGTGCCAGCAGCCCCAAGGCCAGGGCCATGGGGGCCGGGGAGCTGTTTTTT. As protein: CASSPKARAMGAGELFF.